Below, 30 T cell receptor beta chains from the same sample are listed, as sequenced in a study of PD-1 blockade in classical Hodgkin lymphoma (TCRdb year 2020). Library preparation used the immunoSEQ multiplex PCR assay. The immuneACCESS repertoire file appears here via TCRdb, limited to in-frame rearrangements. These files lack a portion of the clones; in checked studies, under half of the deficit traces to unresolved V genes, and the cause of the others is not known. This sample is represented by under 60,000 clones; just under 75% of them were singletons. In total, the top ten clones hold around 16% of the sample. According to the study, the label for this sample's time point signals: cycle 2 day 1 (C2D1) of nivolumab. Relapse after autologous stem cell transplantation had occurred in all trial patients, and cohorts A, B and C were distinguished by prior brentuximab vedotin exposure. Specimen: peripheral blood mononuclear cells (PBMCs), collected before the second cycle of nivolumab. Receptors originate from a human donor with classical Hodgkin lymphoma.

The V gene is TRBV19, the J gene TRBJ1-1; D remains unclear. Trimming removed 3 bases at V and 5 bases at J, with 10 bases between. Germline values: CDR1 LNHDA, CDR2 SQIVND (reference sequence). CDR3 length: 13 amino acids. CDR3 DNA: TGTGCCAGTAGTATGCCCCTGGGGACTGAAGCTTTCTTT. This translates into CASSMPLGTEAFF.

The chain uses TRBV11-1 and TRBJ2-7, with 7 nucleotides matching TRBD1. The V gene's germline CDR1 is SGHAT and CDR2 FQDESV (reference sequence). V shed 4 bases and J 3 bases; nucleotides not matched to a gene: 6. The CDR3 extends over 14 amino acids. The chain's CDR3 is CASSSGTAFYEQYF. The CDR3 DNA is TGTGCCAGCAGCTCCGGGACAGCATTCTACGAGCAGTACTTC.

The CDR3 nucleotides read TGTGCCAGCAGTGACTCTGGGGGCAGGCTGAACACTGAAGCTTTCTTT. Its protein is CASSDSGGRLNTEAFF. The chain links TRBV6-4 to TRBJ1-1; weak D call: TRBD1 (6 bases). The germline CDR1 and CDR2 sequences are MRHNA and SNTAGT. V was shortened by 0 bases and J by 0 bases, with 11 bases between the two germline ends. This CDR3 is built from 16 residues.

V gene TRBV18 combines with J gene TRBJ1-1, with a tentative D call TRBD1 (5 bases). Germline loops: CDR1 KGHSH, CDR2 LQKENI. The V and J ends lost 3 bases and 7 bases respectively, with 18 bases between them. The CDR3 covers 15 residues. The DNA for the CDR3 is TGTGCCAGCTCACCCCCGGCTTCGACAGCTCATGAAGCTTTCTTT. Protein: CASSPPASTAHEAFF.

This clone occurred a few times. V usage is TRBV7-9 and J usage is TRBJ1-1; D is uncertain. The CDR3 extends over 14 amino acids. Germline CDR1 SEHNR, CDR2 FQNEAQ (reference sequence). Trimming cost V 4 bases and J 1 base, with 10 bases left between them. As DNA, the CDR3 is TGTGCCAGCAGCTCCGGGTTGAGGAACACTGAAGCTTTCTTT. Its protein is CASSSGLRNTEAFF.

The chain links TRBV19 to TRBJ2-5; D gene uncertain. V gave up 3 bases and J gave up 2 bases, with 10 bases separating them. The CDR3 has 14 residues. Germline V gene lookup returns CDR1 LNHDA and CDR2 SQIVND (reference sequence). The CDR3 coding sequence is TGTGCCAGTAGTATCAGACACCTACAAGAGACCCAGTACTTC. Amino acid sequence: CASSIRHLQETQYF.

The gene calls are TRBV13 and TRBJ2-7; 12 bases are shared with TRBD2. Losses at the gene ends were 2 bases for V and 4 bases for J; bases not matched to a gene: 15. CDR1 is PRHDT and CDR2 is FYEKMQ in the germline V gene (reference sequence). The CDR3 is 19 amino acids. Here the CDR3 DNA reads TGTGCCAGCAGCTTAAGGCCTAGCGGGAGGGCCGGGTCCTTTTACGAGCAGTACTTC. Encoded protein: CASSLRPSGRAGSFYEQYF.

This clone has ten or more counts. The V and J genes are TRBV7-8 and TRBJ1-5; no clear D gene. Per the germline V gene, CDR1 is SGHVS and CDR2 is FQNEAQ. This CDR3 contains 15 residues. V lost 5 bases and J lost 1, with 12 bases in between. CDR3 DNA: TGTGCCAGCAGCCCTCAAATGGGGAGCAATCAGCCCCAGCATTTT. It codes for CASSPQMGSNQPQHF. Variable domain in full (rest from reference TRBV7-8 and TRBJ1-5): GAGVSQSPRYKVAKRGQDVALRCDPISGHVSLFWYQQALGQGPEFLTYFQNEAQLDKSGLPSDRFFAERPEGSVSTLKIQRTQQEDSAVYLCASSPQMGSNQPQHFGDGTRLSIL.

The V and J genes are TRBV7-2 and TRBJ2-5, with TRBD2 matching 13 bases. Germline CDR1 reads SGHTA; CDR2 reads FQGNSA. This CDR3 has 16 residues. Germline trimming cut 4 bases from V and 5 bases from J; bases unmatched to any gene: 7. The CDR3 sequence is CASSSGLAGEGETQYF. CDR3 sequence (DNA): TGTGCCAGCAGCTCCGGACTAGCGGGAGAGGGGGAGACCCAGTACTTC.

V is TRBV27 and J is TRBJ1-1, with a possible D match to TRBD1 (6 bases). V dropped 5 bases and J dropped 7 bases, with 14 bases sitting between them. Germline loops: CDR1 MNHEY, CDR2 SMNVEV (reference sequence). This CDR3 contains 13 residues. CDR3 loop: CASSPNRAGEAFF. The CDR3, as DNA: TGTGCCAGCAGTCCTAACAGGGCGGGTGAAGCTTTCTTT.

The genes are TRBV7-6 and TRBJ2-2; TRBD1 matches at 8 bases. The CDR3 covers 15 residues. V was clipped by 6 bases and J by 1 base; unmatched bases: 4. Germline CDR1 SGHVS, CDR2 FNYEAQ. The CDR3 loop is CASRSGTGNTGELFF. In DNA, the CDR3 is TGTGCCAGCAGATCCGGGACAGGGAACACCGGGGAGCTGTTTTTT.

The J gene is TRBJ1-5, the V gene TRBV6-4; TRBD1 might be the D (5 bases). The CDR3 covers 15 residues. CDR1 is MRHNA, CDR2 SNTAGT, per germline. Trimming pared 4 bases from V and 0 bases from J, leaving 10 bases between. The CDR3 spells CASSVEGYSNQPQHF. The CDR3, as DNA: TGTGCCAGCAGTGTCGAGGGGTATAGCAATCAGCCCCAGCATTTT.

V is TRBV5-5 and J is TRBJ1-5, with TRBD1 matching 8 bases. This CDR3 is 15 amino acids long. Per the germline V gene, CDR1 is SGHKS and CDR2 is YYEKEE (reference sequence). The V segment lost 4 bases and the J segment 4 bases; nucleotides outside the gene matches: 7. As DNA, the CDR3 is TGTGCCAGCAGCGGGACAGGAGATTATAATCAGCCCCAGCATTTT. It specifies CASSGTGDYNQPQHF.

A single count supports this clone. The V and J genes are TRBV28 and TRBJ1-4; D not resolved. This CDR3 comprises 15 residues. Germline loops: CDR1 MDHEN, CDR2 SYDVKM. Trimming removed 3 bases at V and 5 bases at J, with 13 bases between. Here the CDR3 DNA reads TGTGCCAGCAGTTTGGGTGAGCGGGTCAATGAAAAACTGTTTTTT. Protein sequence: CASSLGERVNEKLFF.

The DNA for the CDR3 is TGTGCCAGCAGCTTAGCCTCTGGGGCCAACGTCCTGACTTTC. Its translation: CASSLASGANVLTF. The gene calls are TRBV7-2 and TRBJ2-6; no reliable D call. Deletions cut 0 bases from V and 0 bases from J, with 0 bases between. Germline lookup yields CDR1 SGHTA and CDR2 FQGNSA. There are 14 residues in the CDR3.

This clone was observed a single time. The chain joins TRBV25-1 to TRBJ2-1; D unresolved. Germline V gives CDR1 MGHDK, CDR2 SYGVNS. The CDR3 length is 17 residues. V dropped 4 bases and J dropped 0 bases, with 16 bases sitting between them. CDR3 sequence: CASSALGTGLSYNEQFF. DNA for the CDR3: TGTGCCAGCAGTGCTCTGGGAACGGGCCTCTCCTACAATGAGCAGTTCTTC.

This clone was seen many times. This chain connects TRBV4-3 to TRBJ1-3; maybe TRBD1 (5 bases). The CDR3 is made up of 15 amino acids. V lost 0 bases, J lost 8 bases, and 14 bases lay in between. From germline, CDR1 is LGHNA and CDR2 YSLEER. CDR3 sequence reads: CASSQDTGRGDTIYF. The CDR3 DNA reads TGCGCCAGCAGCCAAGATACAGGCCGCGGAGACACCATATATTTT.

The chain joins TRBV9 to TRBJ1-5; D unclear. The germline CDR1 and CDR2 sequences are SGDLS and YYNGEE. Trimming cost V 2 bases and J 3 bases, with 6 bases left between them. This CDR3 has 13 residues. The CDR3 loop is CASSVSFNQPQHF. DNA of the CDR3: TGTGCCAGCAGCGTTAGCTTCAATCAGCCCCAGCATTTT.

V is TRBV11-1 and J is TRBJ2-3; no clear D gene. Trimming stripped 1 base from V and 0 bases from J, with 8 bases between. The CDR3 sequence is 15 residues long. Per germline, CDR1 SGHAT and CDR2 FQDESV (reference sequence). CDR3 nucleotide sequence: TGTGCCAGCAGCTTAGGGGCGATGAGCACAGATACGCAGTATTTT. This encodes CASSLGAMSTDTQYF.

V and J are TRBV28 and TRBJ1-1; possibly TRBD1 for D (6 bases). CDR1 and CDR2 (germline): MDHEN, SYDVKM. Between the trimmed V and J ends, which lost 4 bases and 2 bases, there was a span of 14 bases. The CDR3 is made up of 15 amino acids. The CDR3 sequence: CASSSTGTPNTEAFF. CDR3 nucleotides: TGTGCCAGCAGTTCGACCGGGACACCTAACACTGAAGCTTTCTTT.

The chain combines TRBV27 with TRBJ2-7, with 7 bases that match TRBD1. V lost 4 bases to trimming and J lost 7 bases; unmatched junction nucleotides: 13. Germline lookup yields CDR1 MNHEY and CDR2 SMNVEV (reference sequence). The CDR3 sequence is 15 residues long. CDR3 DNA sequence: TGTGCCAGCAGTTCACGGACAGGCCGGAAGTGGGAGCAGTACTTC. Translation: CASSSRTGRKWEQYF.

This clone was observed a few times. The gene calls are TRBV7-2 and TRBJ1-2; D ambiguous. Germline values: CDR1 SGHTA, CDR2 FQGNSA. Trimming stripped 5 bases from V and 5 bases from J, with 6 bases between. This CDR3 comprises 11 residues. The CDR3 loop is CASSERYGYTF. The CDR3 DNA follows: TGTGCCAGCAGCGAGAGATATGGCTACACCTTC.

The rearrangement joins TRBV6-1 to TRBJ1-4; 7 bases are a match to TRBD1. This CDR3 spans 16 amino acids. The germline CDR1 and CDR2 sequences are MNHNS and SASEGT. The J segment lost 2 bases and the V segment lost 3 bases, leaving 6 bases of the junction unmatched. For the CDR3, the DNA is TGTGCCAGCAGTGAGAGGGGGCCGGGTACTAATGAAAAACTGTTTTTT. Translation gives CASSERGPGTNEKLFF.

The chain carries TRBV7-2 and TRBJ1-5, with D tentatively TRBD1 (6 bases). CDR1 SGHTA and CDR2 FQGNSA come from the germline V gene. V was trimmed by 5 bases and J by 0 bases, leaving 8 bases between them. The CDR3 has 14 residues. CDR3 nucleotide sequence: TGTGCCAGCAGCGGAGGGGGTAGCAATCAGCCCCAGCATTTT. Translating gives CASSGGGSNQPQHF.

The rearrangement joins TRBV7-2 to TRBJ2-3; D not certain. The CDR3 contains 14 residues. V dropped 2 bases and J dropped 2 bases, with 8 bases sitting between them. CDR1 is SGHTA and CDR2 is FQGNSA in the germline V gene. CDR3 in amino acids: CASSLTTFTDTQYF. For the CDR3, the DNA is TGTGCCAGCAGCTTAACCACCTTCACAGATACGCAGTATTTT. Together with reference TRBV7-2 and TRBJ2-3, the CDR3 gives the full variable domain: GAGVSQSPSNKVTEKGKDVELRCDPISGHTALYWYRQSLGQGLEFLIYFQGNSAPDKSGLPSDRFSAERTGGSVSTLTIQRTQQEDSAVYLCASSLTTFTDTQYFGPGTRLTVL.

The V gene is TRBV21-1, the J gene TRBJ2-7; the table's TRBD1 call for D was not verified on the DNA. TRBV21-1 is a recognized pseudogene. The CDR3 is 15 residues long. The CDR3 sequence: CASSKGQGPGDEQYF. CDR3 sequence (DNA): TGTGCCAGCAGCAAAGGGCAGGGGCCCGGGGACGAGCAGTACTTC.

This rearrangement joins TRBV28 to TRBJ1-5; D is unresolved. CDR3 length equals 15 residues. Trimming stripped 0 bases from V and 5 bases from J, with 11 bases between. Germline V CDR1 and CDR2: MDHEN, SYDVKM. The DNA of the CDR3 is TGTGCCAGCAGTTTATGGGCCGGATATTATCAGCCCCAGCATTTT. This sequence encodes CASSLWAGYYQPQHF. Supplemented by reference TRBV28 and TRBJ1-5, the full variable domain reads DVKVTQSSRYLVKRTGEKVFLECVQDMDHENMFWYRQDPGLGLRLIYFSYDVKMKEKGDIPEGYSVSREKKERFSLILESASTNQTSMYLCASSLWAGYYQPQHFGDGTRLSIL.

V gene TRBV7-9 combines with J gene TRBJ2-4; tentatively, D is TRBD2 (5 bases). CDR1 SEHNR and CDR2 FQNEAQ come from the germline V gene (reference sequence). Trimming shortened V by 3 bases and J by 9 bases, and 6 bases separated the two germline ends. The CDR3 extends over 11 amino acids. The CDR3 DNA is TGTGCCAGCAGCTTTGAGGGCATTCAGTACTTC. Its translation is CASSFEGIQYF.

The rearrangement joins TRBV29-1 to TRBJ2-2; 13 nucleotides align to TRBD2. The trim removed 4 bases at V and 2 bases at J, leaving 4 bases unmatched. The CDR3 spans 16 residues. Germline V lookup: CDR1 SQVTM, CDR2 ANQGSEA. The DNA of the CDR3 is TGCAGCGTTGTGACTAGCGGGAGGCAAAACACCGGGGAGCTGTTTTTT. Residues: CSVVTSGRQNTGELFF.

By proportion, this clone is medium-sized. The rearrangement links TRBV2 to TRBJ2-7; D perhaps matches TRBD2 (6 bases). The CDR3 is made up of 12 amino acids. The V and J ends lost 7 bases and 1 base respectively, with 8 bases between them. Germline V CDR1 and CDR2: SNHLY, FYNNEI. CDR3 amino acids: CASTAGSYEQYF. DNA of the CDR3: TGTGCCAGCACCGCGGGGTCCTACGAGCAGTACTTC.